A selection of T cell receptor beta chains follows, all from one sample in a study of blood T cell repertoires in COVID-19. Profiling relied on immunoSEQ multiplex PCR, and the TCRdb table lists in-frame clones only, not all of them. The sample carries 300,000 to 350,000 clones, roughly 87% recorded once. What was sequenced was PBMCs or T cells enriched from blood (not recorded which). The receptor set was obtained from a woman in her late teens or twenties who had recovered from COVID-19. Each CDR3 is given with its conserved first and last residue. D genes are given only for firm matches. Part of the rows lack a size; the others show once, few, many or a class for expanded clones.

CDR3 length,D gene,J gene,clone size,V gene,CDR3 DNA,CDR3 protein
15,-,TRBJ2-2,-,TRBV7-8,TGTGCCAGCAGCTTATTCGGTCCGGTCACCGGGGAGCTGTTTTTT,CASSLFGPVTGELFF
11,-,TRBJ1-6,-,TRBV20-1,TGCAGTGCTAAGGGGAATTCACCCCTCCACTTT,CSAKGNSPLHF
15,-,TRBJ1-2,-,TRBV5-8,TGTGCCAGCAGCTTGAAACGCAGGGGAACTTATGGCTACACCTTC,CASSLKRRGTYGYTF
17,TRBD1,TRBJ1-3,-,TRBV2,TGTGCCAGTCAGAGATTTTCTACAGGGGAAGCTGGAAACACCATATATTTT,CASQRFSTGEAGNTIYF
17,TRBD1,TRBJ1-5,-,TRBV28,TGTGCCAGCGGCCAAAAAGGGACAGGGACGTTTGATCAGCCCCAGCATTTT,CASGQKGTGTFDQPQHF
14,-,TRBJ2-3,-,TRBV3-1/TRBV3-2,TGTGCCAGCAGCCAATTCACGGGCACAGATACGCAGTATTTT,CASSQFTGTDTQYF
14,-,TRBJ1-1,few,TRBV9,TGTGCCAGCAGCCCCCGCGGGGGGGAGGGTGAAGCTTTCTTT,CASSPRGGEGEAFF
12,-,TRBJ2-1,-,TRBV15,TGTGCCACCAGCAGGGCTTACAATGAGCAGTTCTTC,CATSRAYNEQFF
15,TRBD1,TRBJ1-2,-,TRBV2,TGTGCCAGCAGTGAAAAGCAGGGGGAAAACTATGGCTACACCTTC,CASSEKQGENYGYTF
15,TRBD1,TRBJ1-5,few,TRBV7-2,TGTGCCAGCAGCTTTTTGACAGGGGGCTATCAGCCCCAGCATTTT,CASSFLTGGYQPQHF
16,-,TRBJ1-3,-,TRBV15,TGTGCCACCAGCAGCGGGAGGACAGATGCTGGAAACACCATATATTTT,CATSSGRTDAGNTIYF
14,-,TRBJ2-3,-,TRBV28,TGTGCCAGCAGTCCCCTTCGACTCACAGATACGCAGTATTTT,CASSPLRLTDTQYF
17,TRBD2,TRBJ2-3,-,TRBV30,TGTGCCTGGAGAGCCCCGGGACTAGCGGGACCCACAGATACGCAGTATTTT,CAWRAPGLAGPTDTQYF
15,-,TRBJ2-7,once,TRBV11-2,TGTGCCAGCAGCTTAGACCTCGTAGAGACTTACGAGCAGTACTTC,CASSLDLVETYEQYF
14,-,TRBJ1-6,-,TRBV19,TGTGCCAGTAGTACGAGCTCCTATAATTCACCCCTCCACTTT,CASSTSSYNSPLHF
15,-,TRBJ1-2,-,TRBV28,TGTGCCAGCAGTCGACCGCCGGGACTATTAAATGGCTACACCTTC,CASSRPPGLLNGYTF
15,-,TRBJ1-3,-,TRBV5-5,TGTGCCAGCAGCTCGAACAGGGTCTCTGGAAACACCATATATTTT,CASSSNRVSGNTIYF
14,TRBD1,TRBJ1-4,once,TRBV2,TGTGCCAGCAGTGGGGGGACAGGGCGAGAAAAACTGTTTTTT,CASSGGTGREKLFF
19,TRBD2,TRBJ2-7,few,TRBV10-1,TGCGCCAGCAGTGAGAATAAGGCTAGCGGGAGGGGACGACCCTACGAGCAGTACTTC,CASSENKASGRGRPYEQYF
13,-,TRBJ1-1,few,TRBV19,TGTGCCAGTAGGACTACTCAGGTCACTGAAGCTTTCTTT,CASRTTQVTEAFF
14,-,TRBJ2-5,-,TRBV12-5,TGTGCTAGTGGTTTGGGAGGGAGCGGAGAGACCCAGTACTTC,CASGLGGSGETQYF
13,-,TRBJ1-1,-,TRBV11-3,TGTGCCAGCAGCGCCACAGGGAACACTGAAGCTTTCTTT,CASSATGNTEAFF
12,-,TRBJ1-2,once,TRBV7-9,TGTGCCAGCAGCACGACAGTCTATGGCTACACCTTC,CASSTTVYGYTF
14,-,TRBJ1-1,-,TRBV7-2,TGTGCCAGCAGCTTAGGACTGTCGAACACTGAAGCTTTCTTT,CASSLGLSNTEAFF
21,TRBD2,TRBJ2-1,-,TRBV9,TGTGCCAGCAGCGTTGGACCTCTACTAGCGGGAACGAATAGGGCCTACAATGAGCAGTTCTTC,CASSVGPLLAGTNRAYNEQFF
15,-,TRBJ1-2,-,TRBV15,TGTGCCACCAGCAGAGATCTGGGCAGGGTGGACGGCTACACCTTC,CATSRDLGRVDGYTF
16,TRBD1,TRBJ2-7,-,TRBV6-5,TGTGCCAGCAGTTTTCCGGGACAGGGGGTTCGCTACGAGCAGTACTTC,CASSFPGQGVRYEQYF
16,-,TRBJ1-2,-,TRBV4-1,TGCGCCAGCAGCCAAGCCCTGGGCCCCGGGGGCTATGGCTACACCTTC,CASSQALGPGGYGYTF
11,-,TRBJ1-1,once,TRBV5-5,TGTGCCAGCATAATTTACACTGAAGCTTTCTTT,CASIIYTEAFF
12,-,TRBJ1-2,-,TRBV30,TGTGCCTGGAGTGTAGGGGGCTATGGCTACACCTTC,CAWSVGGYGYTF
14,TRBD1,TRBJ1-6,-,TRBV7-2,TGTGCCAGCAGCTACGGACAGGCGGGTTCACCCCTCCACTTT,CASSYGQAGSPLHF
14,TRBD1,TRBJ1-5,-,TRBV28,TGTGCCAGCATGGGAGGACAGGGAAGGCAGCCCCAGCATTTT,CASMGGQGRQPQHF
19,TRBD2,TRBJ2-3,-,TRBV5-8,TGTGCCAGCAGCACCCCAACTAGCGGGAGGGCCGTGGGCACAGATACGCAGTATTTT,CASSTPTSGRAVGTDTQYF
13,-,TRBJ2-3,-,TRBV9,TGTGCCAGCAGCGTAGCTGGCAGTCATACGCAGTATTTT,CASSVAGSHTQYF
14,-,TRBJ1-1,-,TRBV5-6,TGTGCCAGCAGCATAACAGGGTATGACACTGAAGCTTTCTTT,CASSITGYDTEAFF
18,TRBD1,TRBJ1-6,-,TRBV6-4,TGTGCCAGCAGTGTTCGGGACAGGCCCACAAACTATAATTCACCCCTCCACTTT,CASSVRDRPTNYNSPLHF
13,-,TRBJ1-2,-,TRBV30,TGTGCCTGGAGTGTTGGGCTGGCAAGGGGCTACACCTTC,CAWSVGLARGYTF
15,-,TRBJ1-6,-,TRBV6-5,TGTGCCAGCTACGTCCCCGGGACTGGAAGGTCACCCCTCCACTTT,CASYVPGTGRSPLHF
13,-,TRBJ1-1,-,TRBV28,TGTGCCAGCATTCGCCGGGGGAGCGCTGAAGCTTTCTTT,CASIRRGSAEAFF
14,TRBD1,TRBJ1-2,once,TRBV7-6,TGTGCCAGCAGCTTGGGGACAGGGAACTATGGCTACACCTTC,CASSLGTGNYGYTF
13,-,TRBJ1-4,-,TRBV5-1,TGCGCCAGCAGCTTGGCCTCTAATGAAAAACTGTTTTTT,CASSLASNEKLFF
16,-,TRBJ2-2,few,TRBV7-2,TGTGCCAGCAGCTTAGCACGGACAGTGAACACCGGGGAGCTGTTTTTT,CASSLARTVNTGELFF
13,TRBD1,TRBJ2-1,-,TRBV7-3,TGTGCCAGCGGGACAACAGGGGGAAATGAGCAGTTCTTC,CASGTTGGNEQFF
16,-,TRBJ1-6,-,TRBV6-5,TGTGCCAGCAGTTACTCGCCGAGCTCCTATAATTCACCCCTCCACTTT,CASSYSPSSYNSPLHF
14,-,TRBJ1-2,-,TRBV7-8,TGTGCCAGCAGCTTAGAGCGTGTGAACTATGGCTACACCTTC,CASSLERVNYGYTF
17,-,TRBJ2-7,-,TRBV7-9,TGTGCCAGCAGCTTAACACTGATAGGGGCAGGGAACTACGAGCAGTACTTC,CASSLTLIGAGNYEQYF